One T cell receptor (beta chain) is described in this entry. The read terminates 3 residues before the CDR3 end, so the remaining end is supplied by the germline J gene. CDR3 length: 14 residues. V was shortened by 7 bases and J by 1 base, with 11 bases between the two germline ends. Per the germline V gene, CDR1 is SGHRS and CDR2 is YFSETQ. The sample comes from a study of T cells in women clearing cervical HPV infection. Some clones are missing from TCRdb's copy, which holds only in-frame ones; the method was immunoSEQ multiplex PCR. Its table lists 45,000 to 55,000 clones. The sequenced material came from blood buffy coat. The J gene is TRBJ1-4, the V gene TRBV5-1; D is possibly TRBD1 (6 bases). The TCR comes from a woman between 18 and 70 years old with a cervical HPV16 infection that either progressed to CIN3+ or cleared (not recorded which). The CDR3 protein is CASAGAQTNEKLFF. The CDR3 bases that were read are TGCGCCAGCGCGGGGGCCCAAACTAATGAAAAA.